This entry describes one TCR beta chain. As yet, its antigen is unknown. This sample is part of a study of shared clonotypes between healthy human individuals. Study at large: There were three CD4 naive, three CD4 memory, two CD8 naive and one CD8 memory plates per donor.

CD8 cells regarded as naive lacked CD45RO, were positively chosen for CCR7, and omitted terminally differentiated effector memory CD45RA+ cells. This table comes from immunoSEQ multiplex PCR, and its TCRdb copy is limited to in-frame clones, with some not included. Among approximately 1.9 million clones listed, around 93% were seen once. General study points: Memory subsets generally showed smaller estimated richness than naive subsets did. Limitation of the genetic and exposure-history diversity represented came from the few donors.

Sequenced sample: naive CD8+ T cells from PBMCs. This TCR derives from a young man in good health. Some clones in this sample may be carry-over from other donors' samples.

The CDR3 protein is CASSLWLRETQYF. The CDR3 DNA sequence: TGTGCCAGCAGTTTATGGTTGAGGGAGACCCAGTACTTC. This chain connects TRBV27 to TRBJ2-5; no definite D call. This CDR3 has 13 amino acids. V lost 1 base and J 5 bases, leaving 8 bases between the germline ends. Germline V gene data show CDR1 as MNHEY and CDR2 as SMNVEV (reference sequence).